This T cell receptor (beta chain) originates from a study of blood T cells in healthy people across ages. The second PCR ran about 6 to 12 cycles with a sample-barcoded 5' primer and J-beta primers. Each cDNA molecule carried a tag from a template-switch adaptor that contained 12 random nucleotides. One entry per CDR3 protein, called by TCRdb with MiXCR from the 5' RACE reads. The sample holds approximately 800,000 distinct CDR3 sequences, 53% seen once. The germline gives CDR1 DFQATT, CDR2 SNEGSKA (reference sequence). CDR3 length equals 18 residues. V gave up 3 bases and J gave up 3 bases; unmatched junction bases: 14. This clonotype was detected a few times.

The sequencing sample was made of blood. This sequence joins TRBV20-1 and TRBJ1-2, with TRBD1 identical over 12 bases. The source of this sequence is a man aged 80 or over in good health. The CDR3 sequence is CSARTPGQGAAFHYGYTF. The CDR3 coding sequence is TGCAGTGCTAGGACGCCGGGACAGGGGGCAGCGTTTCACTATGGCTACACCTTC.